The next 18 T cell receptor beta chains were all read from a single sample in a study of cytomegalovirus exposure and HLA in healthy donors. The PCR contained 60 Vbeta and 13 Jbeta primers. Profiling relied on immunoSEQ multiplex PCR, and the TCRdb table lists in-frame clones only, not all of them. The sample lists tens of thousands of clones, around 80% occurring once. Sample: PBMCs. The receptors derive from a man aged 25-45 years in good health and CMV-seropositive.

V is TRBV5-6 and J is TRBJ2-3; tentative D call: TRBD1 (6 bases). V lost 4 bases and J 5 bases, leaving 17 bases between the germline ends. The CDR3 is 15 amino acids. Germline CDR1 and CDR2: SGHDT and YYEEEE. The CDR3 spells CASSTHPSRGDTQYF. The CDR3 DNA is TGTGCCAGCAGCACCCACCCAAGCAGGGGAGATACGCAGTATTTT.

The chain joins TRBV18 to TRBJ2-6; D gene ambiguous. Germline V CDR1 and CDR2: KGHSH, LQKENI. V lost 6 bases and J 0 bases, leaving 3 bases between the germline ends. The CDR3 extends over 13 amino acids. CDR3 residues: CASSSSGANVLTF. The DNA for the CDR3 is TGTGCCAGCTCGAGCTCTGGGGCCAACGTCCTGACTTTC.

This chain joins TRBV12-5 and TRBJ1-2; D uncertain. Germline CDR1 is LGHNT and CDR2 is FRNRAP. The CDR3 has 13 amino acids. Trimming removed 3 bases from V and 8 bases from J, with 13 bases in between. CDR3 nucleotides: TGTGCTAGTGGTTTAAGAGTAGCGGCGGGCTACACCTTC. It encodes CASGLRVAAGYTF.

The chain has TRBV5-1 and TRBJ2-7; D gene unclear. Germline-derived CDR1 and CDR2 are SGHRS and YFSETQ. CDR3 length equals 15 residues. Trimming stripped 0 bases from V and 1 base from J, with 11 bases between. The CDR3 spells CASSLVFGGSYEQYF. For the CDR3, the DNA is TGCGCCAGCAGCTTGGTTTTCGGCGGATCCTACGAGCAGTACTTC.

The chain couples TRBV2 to TRBJ1-1, with 12 bases that match TRBD1. J gave up 4 bases and V 6 bases, and 9 bases lay outside the gene matches. This CDR3 has 16 residues. Germline V gene data show CDR1 as SNHLY and CDR2 as FYNNEI. The CDR3 loop reads CASRRDRGRIGTEAFF. The CDR3 DNA follows: TGTGCCAGCAGACGGGACAGGGGGCGTATTGGCACTGAAGCTTTCTTT.

V and J are TRBV7-2 and TRBJ2-7; 9 bases fit TRBD2. The CDR3 contains 16 residues. Germline trimming cut 1 base from V and 3 bases from J; bases unmatched to any gene: 7. Germline lookup yields CDR1 SGHTA and CDR2 FQGNSA. Here the CDR3 DNA reads TGTGCCAGCAGCTTAGTGGGGAGCGGGAGGAGCTACGAGCAGTACTTC. This encodes CASSLVGSGRSYEQYF.

The chain is built from TRBV20-1 and TRBJ1-1, with D hard to call. V was cut by 6 bases and J by 8 bases, with 10 bases left in between. The CDR3 is made up of 10 amino acids. Germline lookup yields CDR1 DFQATT and CDR2 SNEGSKA (reference sequence). The CDR3 sequence: CSAAREEAFF. CDR3 coding DNA: TGCAGTGCCGCCCGGGAGGAAGCTTTCTTT.

The gene calls are TRBV25-1 and TRBJ2-5, with D possibly being TRBD1 (5 bases). The CDR3 length is 13 residues. The germline V and J ends were trimmed by 4 bases and 1 base, with 7 bases remaining between them. Germline values: CDR1 MGHDK, CDR2 SYGVNS. In nucleotides, the CDR3 is TGTGCCAGCAGTGTGGGGCCCCAAGAGACCCAGTACTTC. Translation: CASSVGPQETQYF.

The V call is TRBV6-5, the J call TRBJ1-2, with D perhaps TRBD1 (6 bases). CDR3 length: 14 amino acids. Trimming cost V 6 bases and J 0 bases, with 11 bases left between them. Per germline, CDR1 MNHEY and CDR2 SVGAGI. The CDR3 nucleotides are TGTGCCAGCAGCCGGGACAACACTAACTATGGCTACACCTTC. Protein product: CASSRDNTNYGYTF.

J is TRBJ2-1 and V is TRBV9; 14 bases are a match to TRBD2. Germline V gene data show CDR1 as SGDLS and CDR2 as YYNGEE. CDR3 length equals 19 residues. J lost 7 bases, V lost 1 base, and 13 bases had no gene match. The CDR3 region is CASSVSSGTSGRRVNEQFF. CDR3 coding DNA: TGTGCCAGCAGCGTATCCTCCGGGACTAGCGGGAGACGTGTGAATGAGCAGTTCTTC.

CDR3 region: CATSSSRTSGSTDTQYF. CDR3 in DNA: TGTGCCACCAGCAGTTCCCGGACTAGCGGAAGCACAGATACGCAGTATTTT. The chain links TRBV15 to TRBJ2-3, with 10 bases fitting TRBD2. The CDR3 is made up of 17 amino acids. With 3 bases clipped from V and 0 bases from J, the junction kept 6 bases outside the gene matches. Germline assignment: CDR1 LNHNV and CDR2 YYDKDF (reference sequence).

The chain is built from TRBV28 and TRBJ2-5; TRBD1 might be the D (6 bases). CDR1 and CDR2 (germline): MDHEN, SYDVKM. The V gene lost 7 bases and the J gene lost 4 bases, with 19 bases spanning the gap. The CDR3 length is 15 residues. The CDR3 sequence is CASTIGGKGRETQYF. CDR3 bases: TGTGCCAGCACAATAGGGGGAAAGGGTAGAGAGACCCAGTACTTC.

The V gene is TRBV2, the J gene TRBJ1-1, with 7 positions matching TRBD1. The germline gives CDR1 SNHLY, CDR2 FYNNEI. With 1 base clipped from V and 5 bases from J, the junction kept 7 bases outside the gene matches. This CDR3 is 15 amino acids long. The CDR3 sequence is CASSEVISGGTEAFF. CDR3 DNA sequence: TGTGCCAGCAGTGAAGTTATTTCAGGGGGTACTGAAGCTTTCTTT.

This chain links TRBV7-8 with TRBJ1-1, with D possibly matching TRBD1 (6 bases). Germline V CDR1 and CDR2: SGHVS, FQNEAQ. The CDR3 is 13 amino acids. The germline V and J ends were trimmed by 2 bases and 8 bases, with 12 bases remaining between them. For the CDR3, the DNA is TGTGCCAGCAGCTTATTTCAGGGGACAGAAGCTTTCTTT. Protein: CASSLFQGTEAFF.

The chain has TRBV5-4 and TRBJ2-3; TRBD2 might be the D (5 bases). The CDR3 length is 17 residues. Germline V gives CDR1 SGHNT, CDR2 YYREEE (reference sequence). Trimming shortened V by 0 bases and J by 1 base, and 15 bases separated the two germline ends. CDR3 in DNA: TGTGCCAGCAGCTTGGCGGCGGGCGGCCGTCGCACAGATACGCAGTATTTT. Protein sequence: CASSLAAGGRRTDTQYF.

The CDR3 loop reads CSIGTGHETQYF. The CDR3 DNA reads TGCAGCATCGGGACAGGGCACGAGACCCAGTACTTC. V and J are TRBV29-1 and TRBJ2-5, with TRBD1 identical over 9 bases. This CDR3 is built from 12 residues. Germline V gene sequence: CDR1 SQVTM, CDR2 ANQGSEA. V dropped 8 bases and J dropped 5; count of bases not matched to a gene: 6.

V usage is TRBV19 and J usage is TRBJ2-6; possible D gene TRBD1, 5 bases. Germline CDR1 LNHDA, CDR2 SQIVND (reference sequence). The CDR3 runs 15 residues. The V and J ends lost 6 bases and 4 bases respectively, with 13 bases between them. CDR3 coding DNA: TGTGCCAGTAGCCTCACAGGTTCGGGGGCCAACGTCCTGACTTTC. Its protein is CASSLTGSGANVLTF.

The chain recombines TRBV30 with TRBJ2-1; 9 nucleotides match TRBD2. CDR1 is GTSNPN and CDR2 is SVGIG in the germline V gene (reference sequence). V shed 2 bases, J shed 9 bases, and the junction held 8 bases outside the gene matches. This CDR3 contains 14 residues. CDR3 in amino acids: CAWSMASGIGEQFF. The CDR3 DNA follows: TGTGCCTGGAGTATGGCTAGCGGGATTGGTGAGCAGTTCTTC.